This T cell receptor (beta chain) was identified in a study of blood T cell repertoires in COVID-19. Study information: PBMCs, B-cell-depleted T cells, or T cells provided the cDNA or gDNA that made up the material.

Looked up from germline, CDR1 is MNHEY and CDR2 is SVGAGI. The CDR3 loop spans 13 amino acids. Trimming took 6 bases from V and 1 from J, leaving 9 bases between them. About this clone: Other DNA variants within this sample encode the same CDR3.

Original data processing: Researchers report that nucleated cell counts were estimated from reference gene primer amplification. This table comes from immunoSEQ multiplex PCR, and its TCRdb copy is limited to in-frame clones, with some not included. V, J and clone size are taken as reported in that table, and D and trimming were inferred from the DNA itself. Of some 140,000 clones listed, roughly nine tenths are singletons. Sample: peripheral blood. The genes are TRBV6-5 and TRBJ1-2, with D possibly being TRBD1 (6 bases). The TCR sequence derives from a man aged 50 to 59 with acute or convalescent COVID-19. The DNA for the CDR3 is TGTGCCAGCAGGACGGACAGTAACTATGGCTACACCTTC. Its translation: CASRTDSNYGYTF.